Sequencing of this T cell receptor beta chain was carried out in a study of control samples from healthy donors and cancer patients. TCRdb keeps only in-frame clones here, not all; method: immunoSEQ multiplex PCR. The table shows approximately 180,000 clones, with 90% to 95% occurring only once. Germline CDR1 and CDR2: MNHEY and SVGEGT. Trimming took off 2 bases at V and 6 bases at J, with 16 bases between the two ends. The CDR3 spans 15 residues. This clone was counted once. The clonotype was recovered from a woman aged 18-29 years in good health. The J gene is TRBJ1-2, the V gene TRBV6-2 or TRBV6-3; tentative D call: TRBD1 (5 bases). Sequenced input: blood. CDR3 sequence: CASSYQPGRDNGYTF. The CDR3, as DNA: TGTGCCAGCAGTTACCAACCCGGCAGGGATAATGGCTACACCTTC.